These T cell receptor beta chains were read from a single sample in a study of shared clonotypes between healthy human individuals. This table comes from immunoSEQ multiplex PCR, and its TCRdb copy is limited to in-frame clones, with some not included. Of over a million clones listed, about three quarters are singletons. Sequenced material: memory CD4+ T cells sorted from blood. These TCRs come from a man aged 18-30 years in good health. Each CDR3 is given with its conserved first and last residue. The order of the fields is clone size, D gene, CDR3 length, J gene, V gene, CDR3 DNA, CDR3 protein. D genes are given only for firm matches. The size field is filled for only some rows; it gives once, few, many or a size class.

>NA|TRBD1|20|TRBJ2-2|TRBV11-2
TGTGCCAGCAGCTTAGAGTCCGACAGGGGGTTTTCGATGAACACCGGGGAGCTGTTTTTT
CASSLESDRGFSMNTGELFF
>NA|NA|13|TRBJ1-5|TRBV10-1
TGCGCCAGCAGTGCAGGGCCCGGTCAGCCCCAGCATTTT
CASSAGPGQPQHF
>NA|NA|14|TRBJ2-2|TRBV27
TGTGCCAGCAGTCCAACACCGAACACCGGGGAGCTGTTTTTT
CASSPTPNTGELFF
>few|NA|13|TRBJ1-1|TRBV5-1
TGCGCCAGCAGCTTGGCAGAAAACACTGAAGCTTTCTTT
CASSLAENTEAFF
>medium-sized|NA|14|TRBJ1-1|TRBV6-4
TGTGCCAGCAGTGACACCGACAGAAGGACTGAAGCTTTCTTT
CASSDTDRRTEAFF
>many|NA|14|TRBJ2-2|TRBV11-2
TGTGCCAGCAGCTTAGTGAGGGACACCGGGGAGCTGTTTTTT
CASSLVRDTGELFF
>NA|TRBD1|16|TRBJ2-2|TRBV27
TGTGCCAGCAGTTATTTGGGACAGGGAAGGACCGGGGAGCTGTTTTTT
CASSYLGQGRTGELFF
>NA|TRBD1|16|TRBJ1-2|TRBV10-3
TGTGCCATCAGTGAGTCGATGGGACAGGGTATAGATGGCTACACCTTC
CAISESMGQGIDGYTF
>NA|NA|13|TRBJ1-4|TRBV30
TGTGCCTGGAGTCCGACAAATATGGAAAAACTGTTTTTT
CAWSPTNMEKLFF
>NA|TRBD1|17|TRBJ1-2|TRBV5-1
TGCGCCAGCAGCTTGACCGGGACAGGGGCGAGGGGCTCTGGCTACACCTTC
CASSLTGTGARGSGYTF
>NA|NA|12|TRBJ1-6|TRBV6-5
TGTGCCAGCACGAGGAAGAATTCACCCCTCCACTTT
CASTRKNSPLHF
>NA|NA|15|TRBJ1-2|TRBV14
TGTGCCAGCAGCCCCTACAGGCTACTTAGGGATGGCTACACCTTC
CASSPYRLLRDGYTF
>NA|NA|14|TRBJ1-3|TRBV28
TGTGCCAGCACCAAAGGAGGATCAGGAAACACCATATATTTT
CASTKGGSGNTIYF
>NA|NA|12|TRBJ2-1|TRBV7-9
TGTGCCAGCAGCTCCCCTCTTTACGAGAAGTTCTTC
CASSSPLYEKFF
>few|TRBD1|15|TRBJ1-2|TRBV28
TGTGCCAGCAGTACAACCGGGACAGGGATTGGGGGCTACACCTTC
CASSTTGTGIGGYTF
>once|NA|15|TRBJ1-1|TRBV27
TGTGCCAGCAGTTTAGCACAGGGCTTTAACACTGAAGCTTTCTTT
CASSLAQGFNTEAFF
>NA|NA|13|TRBJ2-1|TRBV18
TGTGCCAGCTCACCTTCTCAAGACAATGAGCAGTTCTTC
CASSPSQDNEQFF
>NA|NA|13|TRBJ1-2|TRBV30
TGTGCCTGGACCCCGGACGGATTCTATGGCTACACCTTC
CAWTPDGFYGYTF
>NA|TRBD2|17|TRBJ2-5|TRBV6-1
TGTGCCAGCAGTGAGGGTCGGATTAGCGGGGTCAAAGAGACCCAGTACTTC
CASSEGRISGVKETQYF
>once|NA|13|TRBJ2-1|TRBV9
TGTGCCAGCAGCGGACGCCCCTACAATGAGCAGTTCTTC
CASSGRPYNEQFF
>NA|NA|12|TRBJ1-5|TRBV19
TGTGCCAGCGGGGCGGTCCATCAGCCCCAGCATTTT
CASGAVHQPQHF